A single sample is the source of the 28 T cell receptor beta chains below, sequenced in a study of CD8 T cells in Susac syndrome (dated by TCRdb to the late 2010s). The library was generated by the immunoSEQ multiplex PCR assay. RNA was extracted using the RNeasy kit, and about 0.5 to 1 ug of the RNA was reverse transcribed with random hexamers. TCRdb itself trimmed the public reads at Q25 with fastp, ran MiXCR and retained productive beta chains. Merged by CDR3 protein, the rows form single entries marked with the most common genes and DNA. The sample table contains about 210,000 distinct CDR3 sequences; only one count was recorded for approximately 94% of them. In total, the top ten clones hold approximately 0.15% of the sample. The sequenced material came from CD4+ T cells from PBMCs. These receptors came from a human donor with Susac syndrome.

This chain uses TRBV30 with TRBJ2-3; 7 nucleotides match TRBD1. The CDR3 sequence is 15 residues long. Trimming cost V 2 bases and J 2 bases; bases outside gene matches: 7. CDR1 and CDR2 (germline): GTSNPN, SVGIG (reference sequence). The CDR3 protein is CAWSRDRESTDTQYF. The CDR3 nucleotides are TGTGCCTGGAGTCGTGACAGGGAGTCCACAGATACGCAGTATTTT. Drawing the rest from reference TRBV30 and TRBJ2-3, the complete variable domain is SQTIHQWPATLVQPVGSPLSLECTVEGTSNPNLYWYRQAAGRGLQLLFYSVGIGQISSEVPQNLSASRPQDRQFILSSKKLLLSDSGFYLCAWSRDRESTDTQYFGPGTRLTVL.

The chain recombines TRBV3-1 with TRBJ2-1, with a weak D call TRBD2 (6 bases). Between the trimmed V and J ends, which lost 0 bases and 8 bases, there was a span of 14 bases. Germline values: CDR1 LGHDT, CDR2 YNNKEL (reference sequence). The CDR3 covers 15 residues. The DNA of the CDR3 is TGTGCCAGCAGCCAAGATCCCGCCAGGAGGGATGAGCAGTTCTTC. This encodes CASSQDPARRDEQFF.

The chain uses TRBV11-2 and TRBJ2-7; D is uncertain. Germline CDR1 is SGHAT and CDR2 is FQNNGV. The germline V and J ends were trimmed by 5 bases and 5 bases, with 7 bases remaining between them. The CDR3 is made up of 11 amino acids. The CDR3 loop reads CASSVNDEQYF. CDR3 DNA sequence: TGTGCCAGCAGCGTTAACGACGAGCAGTACTTC.

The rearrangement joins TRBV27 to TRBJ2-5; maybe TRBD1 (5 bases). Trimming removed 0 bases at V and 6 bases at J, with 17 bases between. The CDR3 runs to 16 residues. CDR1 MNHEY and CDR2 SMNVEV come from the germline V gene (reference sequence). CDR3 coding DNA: TGTGCCAGCAGTTTATCGTTTCAGGGTAGTACGAAGACCCAGTACTTC. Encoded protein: CASSLSFQGSTKTQYF.

The CDR3 loop reads CASSRDRDNSPLHF. The CDR3 bases are TGTGCCAGCAGCCGTGACAGGGATAATTCACCCCTCCACTTT. The gene calls are TRBV6-5 and TRBJ1-6, with 7 positions matching TRBD1. CDR1 and CDR2 (germline): MNHEY, SVGAGI. Unmatched junction bases numbered 4, after V lost 6 bases and J lost 5 bases. The CDR3 has 14 residues.

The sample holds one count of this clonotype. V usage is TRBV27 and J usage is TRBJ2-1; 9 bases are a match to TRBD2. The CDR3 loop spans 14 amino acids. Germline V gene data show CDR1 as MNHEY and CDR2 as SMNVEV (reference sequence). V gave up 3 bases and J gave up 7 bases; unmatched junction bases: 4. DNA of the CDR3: TGTGCCAGCAGTTTGATGCGGGGGGGGAATGAGCAGTTCTTC. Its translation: CASSLMRGGNEQFF.

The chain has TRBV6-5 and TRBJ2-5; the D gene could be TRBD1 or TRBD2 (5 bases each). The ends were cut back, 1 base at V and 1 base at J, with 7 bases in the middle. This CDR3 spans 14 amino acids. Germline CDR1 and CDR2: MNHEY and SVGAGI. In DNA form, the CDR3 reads TGTGCCAGCAGTTACTGGGGGATCCAAGAGACCCAGTACTTC. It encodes CASSYWGIQETQYF.

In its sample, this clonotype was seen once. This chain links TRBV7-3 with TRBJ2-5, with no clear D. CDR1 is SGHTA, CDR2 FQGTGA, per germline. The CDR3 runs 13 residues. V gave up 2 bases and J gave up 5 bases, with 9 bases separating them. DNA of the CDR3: TGTGCCAGCAGCTTAGACGTAGACGAGACCCAGTACTTC. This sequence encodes CASSLDVDETQYF. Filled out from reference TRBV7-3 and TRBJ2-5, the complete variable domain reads GAGVSQTPSNKVTEKGKYVELRCDPISGHTALYWYRQSLGQGPEFLIYFQGTGAADDSGLPNDRFFAVRPEGSVSTLKIQRTERGDSAVYLCASSLDVDETQYFGPGTRLLVL.

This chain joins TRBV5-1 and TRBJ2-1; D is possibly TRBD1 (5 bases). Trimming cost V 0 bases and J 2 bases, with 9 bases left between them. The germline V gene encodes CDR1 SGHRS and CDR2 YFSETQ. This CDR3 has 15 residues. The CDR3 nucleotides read TGCGCCAGCAGCTTGGGACAGAACCCCTACAATGAGCAGTTCTTC. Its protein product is CASSLGQNPYNEQFF.

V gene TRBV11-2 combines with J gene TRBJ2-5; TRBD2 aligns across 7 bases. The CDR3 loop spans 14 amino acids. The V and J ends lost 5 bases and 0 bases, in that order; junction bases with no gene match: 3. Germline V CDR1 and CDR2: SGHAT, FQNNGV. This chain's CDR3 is CASSRAGHQETQYF. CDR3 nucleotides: TGTGCCAGCAGCCGAGCGGGGCACCAAGAGACCCAGTACTTC. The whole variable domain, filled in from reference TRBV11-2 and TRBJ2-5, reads EAGVAQSPRYKIIEKRQSVAFWCNPISGHATLYWYQQILGQGPKLLIQFQNNGVVDDSQLPKDRFSAERLKGVDSTLKIQPAKLEDSAVYLCASSRAGHQETQYFGPGTRLLVL.

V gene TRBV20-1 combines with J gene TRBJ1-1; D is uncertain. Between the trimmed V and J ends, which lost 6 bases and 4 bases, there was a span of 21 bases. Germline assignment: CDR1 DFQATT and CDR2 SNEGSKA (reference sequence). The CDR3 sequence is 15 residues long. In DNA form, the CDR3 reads TGCAGTGCGAGAAAAGGAATTAGGGCTAGCACTGAAGCTTTCTTT. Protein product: CSARKGIRASTEAFF.

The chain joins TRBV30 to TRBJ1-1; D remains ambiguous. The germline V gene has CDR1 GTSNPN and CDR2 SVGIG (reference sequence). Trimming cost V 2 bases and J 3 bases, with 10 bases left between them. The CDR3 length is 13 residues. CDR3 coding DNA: TGTGCCTGGAGTCCGGGAGGTGACACTGAAGCTTTCTTT. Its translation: CAWSPGGDTEAFF.

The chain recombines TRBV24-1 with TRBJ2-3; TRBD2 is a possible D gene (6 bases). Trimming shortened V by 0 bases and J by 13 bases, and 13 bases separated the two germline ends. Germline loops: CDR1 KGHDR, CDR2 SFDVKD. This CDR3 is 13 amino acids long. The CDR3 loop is CATSDLAGGREYF. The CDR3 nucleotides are TGTGCCACCAGTGATTTGGCCGGGGGACGTGAGTATTTT.

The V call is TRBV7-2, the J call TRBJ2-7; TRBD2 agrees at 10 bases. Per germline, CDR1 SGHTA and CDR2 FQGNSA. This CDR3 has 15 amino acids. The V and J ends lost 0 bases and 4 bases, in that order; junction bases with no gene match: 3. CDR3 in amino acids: CASSLALAGPYEQYF. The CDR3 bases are TGTGCCAGCAGCTTAGCACTAGCGGGGCCTTACGAGCAGTACTTC.

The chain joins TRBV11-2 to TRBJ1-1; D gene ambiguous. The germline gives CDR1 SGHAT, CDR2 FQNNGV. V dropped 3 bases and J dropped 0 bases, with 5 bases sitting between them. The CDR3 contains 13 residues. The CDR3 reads CASSFPMNTEAFF. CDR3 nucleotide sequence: TGTGCCAGCAGCTTCCCTATGAACACTGAAGCTTTCTTT.

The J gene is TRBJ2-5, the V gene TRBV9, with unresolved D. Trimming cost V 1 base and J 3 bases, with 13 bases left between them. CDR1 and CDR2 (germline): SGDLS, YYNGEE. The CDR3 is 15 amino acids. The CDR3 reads CASSVTTGQKETQYF. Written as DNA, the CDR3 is TGTGCCAGCAGCGTAACCACCGGGCAGAAAGAGACCCAGTACTTC.

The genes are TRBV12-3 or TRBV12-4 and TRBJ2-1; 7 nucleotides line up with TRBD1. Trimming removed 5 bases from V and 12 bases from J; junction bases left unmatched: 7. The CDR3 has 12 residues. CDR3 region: CASSLTGVSQFF. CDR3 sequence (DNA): TGTGCCAGCAGTCTTACAGGGGTATCGCAGTTCTTC.

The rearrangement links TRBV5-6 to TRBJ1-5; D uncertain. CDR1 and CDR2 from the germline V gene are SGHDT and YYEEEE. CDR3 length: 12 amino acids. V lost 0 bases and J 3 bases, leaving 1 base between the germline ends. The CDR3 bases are TGTGCCAGCAGCTTGGACAATCAGCCCCAGCATTTT. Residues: CASSLDNQPQHF.

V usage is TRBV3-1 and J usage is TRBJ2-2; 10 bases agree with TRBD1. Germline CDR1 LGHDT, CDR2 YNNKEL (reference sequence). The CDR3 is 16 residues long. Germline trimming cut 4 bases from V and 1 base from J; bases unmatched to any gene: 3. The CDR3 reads CASSLGQGENTGELFF. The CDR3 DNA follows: TGTGCCAGCAGCCTTGGACAGGGGGAGAACACCGGGGAGCTGTTTTTT.

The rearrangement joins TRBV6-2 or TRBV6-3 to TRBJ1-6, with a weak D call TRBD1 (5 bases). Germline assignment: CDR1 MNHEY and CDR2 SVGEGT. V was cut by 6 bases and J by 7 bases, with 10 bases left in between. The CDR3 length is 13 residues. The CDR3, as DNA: TGTGCCAGCAGCGACAGCGGGAATTCACCCCTCCACTTT. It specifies CASSDSGNSPLHF.

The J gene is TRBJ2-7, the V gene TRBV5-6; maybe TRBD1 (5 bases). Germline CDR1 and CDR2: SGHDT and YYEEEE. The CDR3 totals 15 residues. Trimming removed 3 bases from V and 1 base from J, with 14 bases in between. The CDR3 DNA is TGTGCCAGCAGCTCGCGAAAGCAGGGTTCCTACGAGCAGTACTTC. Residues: CASSSRKQGSYEQYF.

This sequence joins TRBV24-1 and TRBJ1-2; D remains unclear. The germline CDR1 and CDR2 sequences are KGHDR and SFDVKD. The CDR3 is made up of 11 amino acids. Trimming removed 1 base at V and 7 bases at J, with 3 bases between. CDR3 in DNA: TGTGCCACCAGTGATTTTACTGGCTACACCTTC. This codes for CATSDFTGYTF.

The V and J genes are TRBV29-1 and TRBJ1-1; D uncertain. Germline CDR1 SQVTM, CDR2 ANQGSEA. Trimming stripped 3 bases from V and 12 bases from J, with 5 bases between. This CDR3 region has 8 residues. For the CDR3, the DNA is TGCAGCGTTGATTTAACTTTCTTT. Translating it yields CSVDLTFF. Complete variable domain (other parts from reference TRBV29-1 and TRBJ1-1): SAVISQKPSRDICQRGTSLTIQCQVDSQVTMMFWYRQQPGQSLTLIATANQGSEATYESGFVIDKFPISRPNLTFSTLTVSNMSPEDSSIYLCSVDLTFFGQGTRLTVV.

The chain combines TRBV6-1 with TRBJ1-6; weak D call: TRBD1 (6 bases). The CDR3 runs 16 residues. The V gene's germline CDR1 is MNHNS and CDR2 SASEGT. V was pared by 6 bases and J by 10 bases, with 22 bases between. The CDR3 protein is CASSFFRGSLDSPLHF. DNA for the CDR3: TGTGCCAGCAGCTTCTTTAGGGGGTCTCTGGACTCACCCCTCCACTTT.

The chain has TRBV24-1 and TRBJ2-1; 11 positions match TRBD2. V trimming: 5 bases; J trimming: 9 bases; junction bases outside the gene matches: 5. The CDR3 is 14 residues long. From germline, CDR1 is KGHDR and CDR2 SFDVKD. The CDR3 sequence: CATSATSGGFEQFF. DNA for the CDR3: TGTGCCACCAGTGCAACTAGCGGGGGATTTGAGCAGTTCTTC.

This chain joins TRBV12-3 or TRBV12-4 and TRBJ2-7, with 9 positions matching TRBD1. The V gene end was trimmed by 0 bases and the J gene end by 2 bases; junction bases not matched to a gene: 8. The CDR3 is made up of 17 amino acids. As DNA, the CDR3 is TGTGCCAGCAGTTTAGCGAGGGACAGGGCTGTAACCTACGAGCAGTACTTC. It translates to CASSLARDRAVTYEQYF.

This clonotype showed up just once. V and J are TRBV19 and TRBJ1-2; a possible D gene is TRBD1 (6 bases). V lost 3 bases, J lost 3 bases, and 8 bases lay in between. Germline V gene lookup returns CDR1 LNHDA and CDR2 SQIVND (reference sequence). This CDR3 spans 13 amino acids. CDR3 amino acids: CASSIRTDYGYTF. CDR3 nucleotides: TGTGCCAGTAGTATTAGGACAGACTATGGCTACACCTTC.

The CDR3 DNA reads as TGTGCCAGCAAACAGGATGATCAGCCCCAGCATTTT. It encodes CASKQDDQPQHF. The chain combines TRBV6-2 or TRBV6-3 with TRBJ1-5, with D maybe TRBD1 (5 bases). V was cut by 7 bases and J by 5 bases, with 9 bases left in between. Germline assignment: CDR1 MNHEY and CDR2 SVGEGT. CDR3 length equals 12 residues.